A single sample is the source of the 32 T cell receptor beta chains below, sequenced in a study of blood T cell repertoires in COVID-19. Clones were read by immunoSEQ multiplex PCR, and TCRdb kept only the in-frame ones, dropping some. The sample lists under 350,000 clones; around nine tenths were seen once. The sample comprised peripheral blood. The receptors here all came from a man aged 35 to 55 with acute or convalescent COVID-19.

The chain employs TRBV6-6 and TRBJ1-1; D ambiguous. From germline, CDR1 is MNHNY and CDR2 SVGAGI (reference sequence). The V and J ends lost 6 bases and 0 bases respectively, with 11 bases between them. This CDR3 has 14 residues. Written as DNA, the CDR3 is TGTGCCAGCAGACAAGGACTGATGAACACTGAAGCTTTCTTT. Translated, it gives CASRQGLMNTEAFF.

This clone appeared a single time. The chain recombines TRBV7-2 with TRBJ2-7, with D tentatively TRBD2 (6 bases). The V gene lost 3 bases and the J gene lost 4 bases, with 16 bases spanning the gap. Germline CDR1 is SGHTA and CDR2 is FQGNSA. This CDR3 is 15 amino acids long. The CDR3: CASSLGGMTIYEQYF. CDR3 in DNA: TGTGCCAGCAGCTTGGGGGGAATGACGATTTACGAGCAGTACTTC.

This chain connects TRBV1 to TRBJ1-2; whether TRBD1, the table's D call, matches the DNA was not checked. TRBV1 has pseudogene status. There are 16 residues in the CDR3. CDR3 in DNA: TGCACCAGCAGCCATCCCTCCCCGGACAGGGACAGCGGCTACACCTTC. Encoded protein: CTSSHPSPDRDSGYTF.

This sequence joins TRBV11-2 and TRBJ2-7; 15 bases line up with TRBD2. V was pared by 3 bases and J by 3 bases, with 12 bases of the junction left unmatched. CDR1 and CDR2 from the germline V gene are SGHAT and FQNNGV. The CDR3 extends over 19 amino acids. The CDR3 DNA reads as TGTGCCAGCAGCTTTGGGTCTGGGACTAGCGGGGGGCCGTACTACGAGCAGTACTTC. Residues: CASSFGSGTSGGPYYEQYF. Looking up the rest from reference TRBV11-2 and TRBJ2-7 gives the full variable domain: EAGVAQSPRYKIIEKRQSVAFWCNPISGHATLYWYQQILGQGPKLLIQFQNNGVVDDSQLPKDRFSAERLKGVDSTLKIQPAKLEDSAVYLCASSFGSGTSGGPYYEQYFGPGTRLTVT.

The rearrangement uses TRBV18 and TRBJ2-3, with unresolved D. The CDR3 runs to 12 residues. Germline CDR1 is KGHSH and CDR2 is LQKENI. V was trimmed by 6 bases and J by 6 bases, leaving 10 bases between them. CDR3 loop: CASSPLEDTQYF. CDR3 sequence (DNA): TGTGCCAGCTCTCCCTTGGAGGATACGCAGTATTTT.

The chain uses TRBV5-1 and TRBJ2-2; 10 bases fit TRBD1. CDR1 SGHRS and CDR2 YFSETQ come from the germline V gene. V lost 4 bases and J lost 5; bases outside the gene matches: 5. The CDR3 loop spans 15 amino acids. CDR3 coding DNA: TGCGCCAGCAGCCCGGGACAGGGGTCTACCGGGGAGCTGTTTTTT. Its translation: CASSPGQGSTGELFF.

DNA for the CDR3: TGTGCCAGTAGCCGAAAAGGACAGGGGAACGACTATGGCTACACCTTC. It specifies CASSRKGQGNDYGYTF. The J gene is TRBJ1-2, the V gene TRBV19, with TRBD1 identical over 9 bases. The CDR3 contains 16 residues. Germline CDR1 reads LNHDA; CDR2 reads SQIVND (reference sequence). With 6 bases clipped from V and 3 bases from J, the junction kept 11 bases outside the gene matches.

The gene calls are TRBV10-1 and TRBJ1-5, with 7 nucleotides matching TRBD1. Germline values: CDR1 WNHNN, CDR2 SYGVQD (reference sequence). V was pared by 2 bases and J by 0 bases, with 7 bases of the junction left unmatched. The CDR3 has 17 residues. DNA of the CDR3: TGCGCCAGCAGTGAGCCTGGGACAGCCTTTAGCAATCAGCCCCAGCATTTT. Translating gives CASSEPGTAFSNQPQHF.

This clone occurred once. The chain employs TRBV2 and TRBJ1-2, with 10 bases matching TRBD1. The CDR3 runs 14 residues. V trimming: 4 bases; J trimming: 10 bases; junction bases outside the gene matches: 9. The germline CDR1 and CDR2 sequences are SNHLY and FYNNEI. CDR3 residues: CASSVGQGYGDYTF. DNA of the CDR3: TGTGCCAGCAGTGTGGGACAGGGGTACGGAGACTACACCTTC.

CDR3 sequence reads: CASSLEEYTEAFF. The CDR3 DNA sequence: TGTGCCAGCAGCTTGGAAGAGTACACTGAAGCTTTCTTT. This chain links TRBV5-5 with TRBJ1-1, with D uncertain. The length of the CDR3 is 13 residues. Germline loops: CDR1 SGHKS, CDR2 YYEKEE (reference sequence). Trimming stripped 0 bases from V and 3 bases from J, with 6 bases between.

This chain connects TRBV5-1 to TRBJ2-7; the D gene is possibly TRBD1 (6 bases). The CDR3 runs to 14 residues. Trimming removed 4 bases from V and 6 bases from J, with 17 bases in between. CDR1 is SGHRS and CDR2 is YFSETQ in the germline V gene. The DNA for the CDR3 is TGCGCCAGCAGCGCCTCCACAGGGCACCTCGAGCAGTACTTC. Encoded protein: CASSASTGHLEQYF. The whole variable domain, filled in from reference TRBV5-1 and TRBJ2-7, reads KAGVTQTPRYLIKTRGQQVTLSCSPISGHRSVSWYQQTPGQGLQFLFEYFSETQRNKGNFPGRFSGRQFSNSRSEMNVSTLELGDSALYLCASSASTGHLEQYFGPGTRLTVT.

Only a few counts were recorded for this clone. V usage is TRBV10-2 and J usage is TRBJ2-5, with D possibly TRBD1 on 5 matching bases. Trimming took off 0 bases at V and 5 bases at J, with 16 bases between the two ends. The germline gives CDR1 WSHSY, CDR2 SAAADI. The CDR3 loop spans 16 amino acids. CDR3 loop: CASSESGRVGSETQYF. The CDR3 coding sequence is TGCGCCAGCAGTGAGTCCGGCAGGGTAGGGTCGGAGACCCAGTACTTC.

The sample holds a few counts of this clone. The V and J genes are TRBV18 and TRBJ1-2; 8 positions match TRBD1. The V gene's germline CDR1 is KGHSH and CDR2 LQKENI. This CDR3 comprises 13 residues. Losses at the gene ends were 4 bases for V and 6 bases for J; bases not matched to a gene: 4. The CDR3, as DNA: TGTGCCAGCTCACAATCACAGGGGGATGGCTACACCTTC. Its protein product is CASSQSQGDGYTF. Filled out from reference TRBV18 and TRBJ1-2, the complete variable domain reads NAGVMQNPRHLVRRRGQEARLRCSPMKGHSHVYWYRQLPEEGLKFMVYLQKENIIDESGMPKERFSAEFPKEGPSILRIQQVVRGDSAAYFCASSQSQGDGYTFGSGTRLTVV.

This chain links TRBV12-5 with TRBJ2-7; 10 bases are shared with TRBD1. This CDR3 contains 13 residues. The J segment lost 4 bases and the V segment lost 6 bases, leaving 3 bases of the junction unmatched. Germline CDR1 LGHNT, CDR2 FRNRAP. For the CDR3, the DNA is TGTGCTAGTGGCTGGGACAGGGGATACGAGCAGTACTTC. Amino acids: CASGWDRGYEQYF.

The V call is TRBV5-1, the J call TRBJ1-6; no clear D gene. This CDR3 is 18 amino acids long. With 0 bases removed from V and 9 bases from J, the gap between germline ends came to 22 bases. Germline values: CDR1 SGHRS, CDR2 YFSETQ. In nucleotides, the CDR3 is TGCGCCAGCAGCTTGGGCGCCAATGATTGGGGAGATGGTTCACCCCTCCACTTT. Its translation is CASSLGANDWGDGSPLHF.

Comments on this clone: The sample holds other DNA sequences that translate to the same CDR3. V gene TRBV2 combines with J gene TRBJ1-1, with no clear D. The CDR3 has 13 amino acids. Deletions cut 4 bases from V and 1 base from J, with 7 bases between. The germline CDR1 and CDR2 sequences are SNHLY and FYNNEI. In DNA, the CDR3 is TGTGCCAGCAGTGGAAGAGGGAACACTGAAGCTTTCTTT. It specifies CASSGRGNTEAFF. Based on the CDR3 plus reference TRBV2 and TRBJ1-1, the full variable domain is EPEVTQTPSHQVTQMGQEVILRCVPISNHLYFYWYRQILGQKVEFLVSFYNNEISEKSEIFDDQFSVERPDGSNFTLKIRSTKLEDSAMYFCASSGRGNTEAFFGQGTRLTVV.

This clone was counted between two and nine times. The chain has TRBV2 and TRBJ2-7, with D possibly TRBD2 on 5 matching bases. The germline V and J ends were trimmed by 3 bases and 4 bases, with 13 bases remaining between them. Looked up from germline, CDR1 is SNHLY and CDR2 is FYNNEI. CDR3 length equals 14 residues. CDR3 protein: CASSDPQDFYEQYF. The DNA of the CDR3 is TGTGCCAGCAGTGACCCGCAGGACTTTTACGAGCAGTACTTC. The complete variable domain, with remaining parts taken from reference TRBV2 and TRBJ2-7, reads EPEVTQTPSHQVTQMGQEVILRCVPISNHLYFYWYRQILGQKVEFLVSFYNNEISEKSEIFDDQFSVERPDGSNFTLKIRSTKLEDSAMYFCASSDPQDFYEQYFGPGTRLTVT.

The chain has TRBV29-1 and TRBJ2-3; TRBD2 aligns across 8 bases. The germline V gene has CDR1 SQVTM and CDR2 ANQGSEA. The junction had 9 bases not matched to a gene; V was cut back by 5 bases and J by 5 bases. There are 14 residues in the CDR3. In nucleotides, the CDR3 is TGCAGCGTTTCCCCGGGGGGGGTAGTAGATACGCAGTATTTT. This codes for CSVSPGGVVDTQYF.

The CDR3 sequence is CASSIEAGSSYEQYF. The CDR3 bases are TGTGCCAGTAGTATAGAGGCGGGGAGCTCCTACGAGCAGTACTTC. V gene TRBV19 combines with J gene TRBJ2-7; a weak D match, TRBD2 (6 bases). The CDR3 length is 15 residues. The V gene's germline CDR1 is LNHDA and CDR2 SQIVND (reference sequence). The V end was cut by 0 bases, the J end by 0 bases, with 9 bases between.

The rearrangement uses TRBV6-5 and TRBJ2-7; the match to TRBD1 covers 8 bases. Germline-derived CDR1 and CDR2 are MNHEY and SVGAGI. V dropped 7 bases and J dropped 2; count of bases not matched to a gene: 4. CDR3 size: 13 residues. The DNA for the CDR3 is TGTGCCAGCAAGAGGACAGGGCCCTACGAGCAGTACTTC. Translated: CASKRTGPYEQYF.

The V call is TRBV7-2, the J call TRBJ2-1; D is unclear. CDR1 and CDR2 from the germline V gene are SGHTA and FQGNSA. Trimming pared 4 bases from V and 6 bases from J, leaving 7 bases between. The CDR3 is 12 amino acids. The CDR3 coding sequence is TGTGCCAGCAGCTCCCCGTCCAATGAGCAGTTCTTC. This codes for CASSSPSNEQFF. Variable domain in full (rest from reference TRBV7-2 and TRBJ2-1): GAGVSQSPSNKVTEKGKDVELRCDPISGHTALYWYRQSLGQGLEFLIYFQGNSAPDKSGLPSDRFSAERTGGSVSTLTIQRTQQEDSAVYLCASSSPSNEQFFGPGTRLTVL.

This clone is a singleton in its sample. The junction does not match germline at one end; this may be a read error. The chain recombines TRBV5-4 with TRBJ2-1; no definite D call. The CDR3 consists of 14 residues. Germline V lookup: CDR1 SGHNT, CDR2 YYREEE (reference sequence). In DNA form, the CDR3 reads TGTGCCAGCAGCTCCCGGGTCTCCAACAATGAGCAGTTCTTC. It codes for CASSSRVSNNEQFF.

The J gene is TRBJ1-1, the V gene TRBV30; D not certain. The V gene's germline CDR1 is GTSNPN and CDR2 SVGIG (reference sequence). The CDR3 totals 13 residues. Trimming removed 0 bases from V and 4 bases from J, with 9 bases in between. The CDR3 sequence is CAWSVLPVTEAFF. CDR3 nucleotide sequence: TGTGCCTGGAGTGTACTCCCTGTCACTGAAGCTTTCTTT.

This clone was picked up one time. This sequence joins TRBV11-3 and TRBJ2-7, with D possibly TRBD1 on 6 matching bases. CDR1 and CDR2 (germline): SGHNT, YENEEA. The CDR3 totals 15 residues. V lost 7 bases and J 0 bases, leaving 16 bases between the germline ends. CDR3 DNA sequence: TGTGCCAGCACCCTTAGTCAGGGGAGCTCCTACGAGCAGTACTTC. This gives the protein CASTLSQGSSYEQYF.

The chain links TRBV5-1 to TRBJ2-1; TRBD1 matches at 7 bases. V was pared by 0 bases and J by 6 bases, with 0 bases of the junction left unmatched. The length of the CDR3 is 13 residues. Germline V lookup: CDR1 SGHRS, CDR2 YFSETQ. This chain's CDR3 is CASSLGDSNEQFF. CDR3 DNA sequence: TGCGCCAGCAGCTTGGGGGACAGCAATGAGCAGTTCTTC. Supplemented by reference TRBV5-1 and TRBJ2-1, the full variable domain reads KAGVTQTPRYLIKTRGQQVTLSCSPISGHRSVSWYQQTPGQGLQFLFEYFSETQRNKGNFPGRFSGRQFSNSRSEMNVSTLELGDSALYLCASSLGDSNEQFFGPGTRLTVL.

This chain connects TRBV5-1 to TRBJ2-7, with D perhaps matching TRBD1 (8 bases). The CDR3 has 14 amino acids. Per the germline V gene, CDR1 is SGHRS and CDR2 is YFSETQ. The V end lost 7 bases, the J end lost 9 bases, and 23 bases lay between the germline ends. The CDR3 nucleotides read TGCGCCAGCGCCACCGGACAGGGACAGCGGGGGCAGTACTTC. It translates to CASATGQGQRGQYF.

The CDR3 sequence: CASTFSDYGYTF. CDR3 DNA: TGTGCCAGCACCTTCTCCGACTATGGCTACACCTTC. This sequence joins TRBV7-9 and TRBJ1-2, with unresolved D. This CDR3 spans 12 amino acids. Germline V gene sequence: CDR1 SEHNR, CDR2 FQNEAQ (reference sequence). V lost 7 bases and J 3 bases, leaving 9 bases between the germline ends.

Details on this clone: The junction differs from germline at one of its ends, possibly a read error. The V call is TRBV5-1, the J call TRBJ1-2; D unclear. The CDR3 runs to 16 residues. Germline-derived CDR1 and CDR2 are SGHRS and YFSETQ. CDR3 sequence reads: CASSLAIGRTNHGYTF. For the CDR3, the DNA is TGCGCCAGCAGCTTGGCCATCGGGCGGACTAACCATGGCTACACCTTC.

This sequence joins TRBV7-9 and TRBJ1-1; possible D gene TRBD1, 6 bases. The CDR3 covers 15 residues. Germline CDR1 and CDR2: SEHNR and FQNEAQ (reference sequence). Trimming shortened V by 0 bases and J by 0 bases, and 8 bases separated the two germline ends. DNA for the CDR3: TGTGCCAGCAGCTTAGCGGGGGCCTTGAACACTGAAGCTTTCTTT. Residues: CASSLAGALNTEAFF.

J is TRBJ2-2 and V is TRBV7-2; the D gene is possibly TRBD1 (5 bases). The V end was cut by 5 bases, the J end by 4 bases, with 17 bases between. Germline-derived CDR1 and CDR2 are SGHTA and FQGNSA. The length of the CDR3 is 16 residues. This CDR3 is CASSPAQGVGTGELFF. The CDR3 DNA sequence: TGTGCCAGCAGCCCCGCTCAGGGCGTAGGCACCGGGGAGCTGTTTTTT.

This rearrangement joins TRBV18 to TRBJ2-1, with 8 positions matching TRBD1. The CDR3 covers 16 residues. Germline lookup yields CDR1 KGHSH and CDR2 LQKENI. The junction had 12 bases not matched to a gene; V was cut back by 4 bases and J by 7 bases. Here the CDR3 reads CASSRGQGQNMNEQFF. DNA for the CDR3: TGTGCCAGCTCACGCGGACAGGGTCAGAATATGAATGAGCAGTTCTTC.

The rearrangement joins TRBV24-1 to TRBJ1-2, with TRBD1 matching 9 bases. V trimming: 4 bases; J trimming: 8 bases; junction bases outside the gene matches: 13. Germline lookup yields CDR1 KGHDR and CDR2 SFDVKD. The CDR3 extends over 16 amino acids. The CDR3 loop is CATSDRDREGLGGYTF. CDR3 bases: TGTGCCACCAGTGACCGGGACAGGGAAGGTTTAGGCGGCTACACCTTC.